This T cell receptor (beta chain) is drawn from a study of T cells after yellow fever vaccination. This clonotype was recorded many times. 5'RACE template switching added a universal primer site and UMIs to TCR cDNA. From the 5' RACE reads, TCRdb called clonotypes with MiXCR, one entry per CDR3 protein. The sample has over 120,000 distinct CDR3 sequences, less than 8.5% seen once. The TCR originated in a man aged 25 to 45 who received the YFV17D yellow fever vaccine. The sample in question was CD4+ T cells sorted from PBMCs, obtained 10 days after the yellow fever booster vaccination.

The DNA of the CDR3 is TGCAGCGTTGCACTAGCGGGAGCCATTGTACACGAGCAGTACTTC. Protein sequence: CSVALAGAIVHEQYF. The chain employs TRBV29-1 and TRBJ2-7; the match to TRBD2 covers 11 bases. Germline V lookup: CDR1 SQVTM, CDR2 ANQGSEA. With 4 bases clipped from V and 5 bases from J, the junction kept 10 bases outside the gene matches. CDR3 length: 15 residues.